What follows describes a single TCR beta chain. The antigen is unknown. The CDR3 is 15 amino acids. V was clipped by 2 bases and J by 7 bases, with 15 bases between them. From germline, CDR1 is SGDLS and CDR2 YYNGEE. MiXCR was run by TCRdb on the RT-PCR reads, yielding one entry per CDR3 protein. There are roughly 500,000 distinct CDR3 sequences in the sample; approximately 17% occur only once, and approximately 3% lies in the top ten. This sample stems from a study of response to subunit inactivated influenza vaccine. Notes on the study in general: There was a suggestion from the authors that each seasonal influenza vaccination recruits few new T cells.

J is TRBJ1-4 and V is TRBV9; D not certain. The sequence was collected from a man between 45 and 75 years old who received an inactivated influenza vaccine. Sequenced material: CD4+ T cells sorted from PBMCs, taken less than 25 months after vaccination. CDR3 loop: CASSVDGRLGEKLFF. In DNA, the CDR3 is TGTGCCAGCAGCGTGGACGGGAGGTTGGGTGAAAAACTGTTTTTT.